This entry features one T cell receptor beta chain sequence. Its cognate antigen is unknown. These data come from a study of shared clonotypes between healthy human individuals. The study enrolled healthy HIV-negative adults without recent acute infections or vaccinations as donors. Study-level findings and limits: Sorted-subset sequencing was shown by rarefaction to be incomplete despite large depth.

Replicate PCRs from sorted subsets contained roughly 200 ng DNA, which is 29,000 or so T cell genomes. The repertoire was sequenced with immunoSEQ multiplex PCR; TCRdb's copy has only in-frame clones and lacks some. The data show about 770,000 clones, 55% to 80% seen once. Germline V CDR1 and CDR2: MNHEY, SVGAGI. The CDR3 is 15 residues long. Trimming cost V 5 bases and J 8 bases; bases outside gene matches: 8. The rearrangement joins TRBV6-5 to TRBJ2-1, with 11 bases matching TRBD2. The receptor was derived from a woman in her twenties or thirties in good health. Sample: memory CD4+ T cells sorted from blood. Subset specified: CD45RA-negative fraction. CDR3 sequence (DNA): TGTGCCAGCAGTCAACTAGCGGGAGAGATCGATGAGCAGTTCTTC. It encodes CASSQLAGEIDEQFF.